Below, 7 T cell receptor beta chains from the same sample are listed, as sequenced in a study of blood T cells in healthy people across ages. A sample-barcoded 5' primer and a J-beta primer mix were used in a second PCR of about 7 to 12 cycles. Using its own MiXCR run on the 5' RACE reads, TCRdb lists one record per CDR3 protein. The data contain about 1 million distinct CDR3 sequences, 35% to 50% of them singletons. Sample: blood. These receptors were taken from a woman aged 55-69 years in good health.

The chain uses TRBV20-1 and TRBJ2-7, with unresolved D. Near its end, the DNA agrees better with TRBJ2-4, so the J call may be wrong. Germline CDR1 and CDR2: DFQATT and SNEGSKA (reference sequence). The length of the CDR3 is 14 residues. CDR3 nucleotide sequence: TGCAGTGCTAGAGATAGGACGGGTTCGGACATTCAGTACTTC. Encoded protein: CSARDRTGSDIQYF.

The CDR3 region is CSARGPGETQYF. CDR3 coding DNA: TGCAGTGCTAGAGGGCCAGGGGAGACCCAGTACTTC. The chain carries TRBV20-1 and TRBJ2-5; D may be TRBD1 (5 bases). The V end lost 1 base, the J end lost 5 bases, and 8 bases lay between the germline ends. Germline assignment: CDR1 DFQATT and CDR2 SNEGSKA (reference sequence). The CDR3 consists of 12 residues.

V is TRBV19 and J is TRBJ2-7; TRBD2 matches 8 bases. CDR3 size: 15 residues. CDR1 is LNHDA and CDR2 is SQIVND in the germline V gene (reference sequence). J gave up 7 bases and V 3 bases, and 11 bases lay outside the gene matches. This CDR3 reads CASSIRREVLEEQYF. CDR3 in DNA: TGTGCCAGTAGTATCAGGCGGGAGGTCCTAGAAGAGCAGTACTTC.

This clonotype was recorded many times. The genes are TRBV6-6 and TRBJ2-5; possible D gene TRBD1, 5 bases. V was cut by 1 base and J by 3 bases, with 15 bases left in between. The CDR3 covers 16 residues. Looked up from germline, CDR1 is MNHNY and CDR2 is SVGAGI (reference sequence). CDR3 bases: TGTGCCAGCAGTTACTGGGAACAGGCGCCAAAAGAGACCCAGTACTTC. Its protein is CASSYWEQAPKETQYF.

The chain carries TRBV24-1 and TRBJ2-3, with a weak D call TRBD2 (5 bases). The V gene's germline CDR1 is KGHDR and CDR2 SFDVKD. V lost 5 bases, J lost 1 base, and 18 bases lay in between. This CDR3 is 17 amino acids long. CDR3 sequence: CATSGPARGRGTDTQYF. CDR3 coding DNA: TGTGCCACCAGTGGCCCAGCCCGGGGTCGAGGCACAGATACGCAGTATTTT.

The chain joins TRBV4-2 to TRBJ1-1, with 12 bases that match TRBD1. This CDR3 has 18 amino acids. The V segment lost 1 base and the J segment 5 bases; nucleotides outside the gene matches: 11. Germline V gives CDR1 LGHNA, CDR2 YNFKEQ. CDR3 residues: CASSQGGTGGDFATEAFF. The CDR3 nucleotides are TGTGCCAGCAGCCAAGGCGGGACAGGGGGCGATTTTGCTACTGAAGCTTTCTTT.

The chain joins TRBV6-2 or TRBV6-3 to TRBJ2-3, with D tentatively TRBD1 or TRBD2 (5 bases each). V was pared by 0 bases and J by 3 bases, with 7 bases between. Per the germline V gene, CDR1 is MNHEY and CDR2 is SVGEGT. This CDR3 is 14 amino acids long. The CDR3 is CASSYSGETDTQYF. CDR3 sequence (DNA): TGTGCCAGCAGTTACTCGGGGGAGACAGATACGCAGTATTTT.